This is a list of T cell receptor beta chains from one sample in a study of shared clonotypes between healthy human individuals. Repertoires were generated with immunoSEQ multiplex PCR, while TCRdb's copy carries only in-frame clones and drops some. The sample contains around 700,000 clones, around 72% of which appear only once. Sequencing was done on a sample of memory CD4+ T cells sorted from blood. The receptors come from a woman aged 25 to 39 in good health. Both conserved end residues are part of each CDR3. The D gene is left open where the match is weak. Expanded clones are given a class, and other clones once, few, many or no size at all.

TRBV6-5	-	once	TRBJ1-5	TGTGCCAGCAGTGCTACAGGGAGTCAGCCCCAGCATTTT	CASSATGSQPQHF
TRBV28	-	-	TRBJ1-4	TGTGCCAGCAGTTCGGGCGGTGGATCTAATGAAAAACTGTTTTTT	CASSSGGGSNEKLFF
TRBV7-9	-	-	TRBJ1-1	TGTGCCAGCAGGACGCTCGGGGAAGCTTTCTTT	CASRTLGEAFF
TRBV5-1	-	-	TRBJ1-1	TGCGCCAGCAGCAGAGAAAGGGAGAGGAGAACTGAAGCTTTCTTT	CASSRERERRTEAFF
TRBV9	-	-	TRBJ2-1	TGTGCCAGCAGCGTACGGGAGAGCCACAATGAGCAGTTCTTC	CASSVRESHNEQFF
TRBV2	-	few	TRBJ2-5	TGTGCCAGCAGAGCCGGTCCCTTAGAGACCCAGTACTTC	CASRAGPLETQYF
TRBV7-2	-	-	TRBJ2-2	TGTGCCAGCAGCTTCGGGCTAGCCGGGGAGCTGTTTTTT	CASSFGLAGELFF
TRBV19	TRBD1	-	TRBJ1-3	TGTGCCACATCCCAGGGGGCTGGAAACACCATATATTTT	CATSQGAGNTIYF
TRBV5-1	-	few	TRBJ2-3	TGCGCCAGTCGGCCGGGGGAGAGCACAGATACGCAGTATTTT	CASRPGESTDTQYF
TRBV28	-	-	TRBJ2-3	TGTGCCAGCAGGCCTACAGGGGAGGCCACAGATACGCAGTATTTT	CASRPTGEATDTQYF
TRBV19	-	-	TRBJ1-4	TGTGCCAGTAATGATGGGGAAGGAGAAAAACTGTTTTTT	CASNDGEGEKLFF
TRBV27	TRBD2	-	TRBJ2-1	TGTGCCAGCAGTTCCTTCCTAGCGGGAGAGCTTGGTGAGCAGTTCTTC	CASSSFLAGELGEQFF
TRBV6-1	-	-	TRBJ2-2	TGTGCCAGCATAGGTGGCGACGGGACCACCGGGGAGCTGTTTTTT	CASIGGDGTTGELFF
TRBV15	TRBD1	-	TRBJ1-2	TGTGCCACCAGCAGATCAACAGGGGTGGGCTACACCTTC	CATSRSTGVGYTF
TRBV6-5	-	once	TRBJ2-7	TGTGCCAGCAGTTACTCGAGACCGGAGTGGGGCTACGAGCAGTACTTC	CASSYSRPEWGYEQYF
TRBV6-1	TRBD1	-	TRBJ2-2	TGTGCCACCACCGGGACAGGGCCTTTTATCGGGGAGCTGTTTTTT	CATTGTGPFIGELFF
TRBV5-8	-	many	TRBJ1-5	TGTGCCAGCAGCTTATTCGTGCAGGAGGGTAGCAATCAGCCCCAGCATTTT	CASSLFVQEGSNQPQHF
TRBV19	TRBD2	-	TRBJ2-3	TGTGCCAGTAGTACTTTATCCCATAGCGGGAGGAAGTATACGCAGTATTTT	CASSTLSHSGRKYTQYF
TRBV7-9	-	-	TRBJ2-2	TGTGCCAGCAGCTACACAATGACCGGGGAGCTGTTTTTT	CASSYTMTGELFF
TRBV5-1	-	once	TRBJ2-5	TGCGCCAGCCACGGATCCCAAGAGACCCAGTACTTC	CASHGSQETQYF
TRBV9	-	-	TRBJ1-2	TGTGCCAGCAGCGTAGACTGGAACTATGGCTACACCTTC	CASSVDWNYGYTF
TRBV28	-	many	TRBJ1-4	TGTGCCAGCAGTCGGACAACTAATGAAAAACTGTTTTTT	CASSRTTNEKLFF
TRBV30	-	many	TRBJ2-2	TGTGCCTGGAGTGTTTTAGGTTCCGGGGAGCTGTTTTTT	CAWSVLGSGELFF
TRBV2	TRBD1	-	TRBJ1-3	TGTGCCAGCAGTGCCCCGGACAGGGCCAACACCATATATTTT	CASSAPDRANTIYF
TRBV19	-	-	TRBJ1-5	TGTGCCAGTAGTCCAGCTAACAATCAGCCCCAGCATTTT	CASSPANNQPQHF
TRBV9	-	-	TRBJ1-2	TGTGCCAGCAGCGTTGACAGGTGGGGAGGCTACACCTTC	CASSVDRWGGYTF
TRBV25-1	-	-	TRBJ2-7	TGTGCCAGCAGGGACAAAGGGAGCCACGAGCAGTACTTC	CASRDKGSHEQYF
TRBV28	-	once	TRBJ1-2	TGTGCCACCACCATCCGGCGAAACTATGGCTACACCTTC	CATTIRRNYGYTF
TRBV27	TRBD1	-	TRBJ2-1	TGTGCCAGCAGTACCCCCCTACAGGGGGCGTATGAGCAGTTCTTC	CASSTPLQGAYEQFF
TRBV10-3	TRBD1	-	TRBJ2-7	TGTGCCACCAACGTTGGGGACAGGGGGTCCTACGAGCAGTACTTC	CATNVGDRGSYEQYF